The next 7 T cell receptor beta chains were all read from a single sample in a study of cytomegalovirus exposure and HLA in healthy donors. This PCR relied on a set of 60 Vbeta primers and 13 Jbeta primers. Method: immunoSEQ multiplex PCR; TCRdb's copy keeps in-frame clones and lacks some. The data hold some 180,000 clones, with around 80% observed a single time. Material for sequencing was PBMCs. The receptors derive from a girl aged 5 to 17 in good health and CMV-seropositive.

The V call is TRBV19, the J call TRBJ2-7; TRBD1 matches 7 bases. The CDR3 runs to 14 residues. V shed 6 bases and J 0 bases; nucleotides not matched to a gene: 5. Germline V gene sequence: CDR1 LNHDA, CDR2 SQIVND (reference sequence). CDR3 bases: TGTGCCAGTAGCTTGGACAGGATCTCCTACGAGCAGTACTTC. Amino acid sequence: CASSLDRISYEQYF. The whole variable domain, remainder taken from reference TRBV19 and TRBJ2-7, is DGGITQSPKYLFRKEGQNVTLSCEQNLNHDAMYWYRQDPGQGLRLIYYSQIVNDFQKGDIAEGYSVSREKKESFPLTVTSAQKNPTAFYLCASSLDRISYEQYFGPGTRLTVT.

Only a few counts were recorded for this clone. The DNA of the CDR3 is TGTGCCAGCAGAGTCGGACAGGAGGGGACTGAAGCTTTCTTT. It encodes CASRVGQEGTEAFF. The chain couples TRBV11-1 to TRBJ1-1; TRBD1 matches at 7 bases. The CDR3 is made up of 14 amino acids. V lost 6 bases, J lost 5 bases, and 9 bases stayed unmatched. Per germline, CDR1 SGHAT and CDR2 FQDESV (reference sequence).

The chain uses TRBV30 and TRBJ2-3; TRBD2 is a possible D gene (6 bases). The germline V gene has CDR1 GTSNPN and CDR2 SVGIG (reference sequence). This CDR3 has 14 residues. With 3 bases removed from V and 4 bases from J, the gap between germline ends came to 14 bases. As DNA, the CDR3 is TGTGCCTGGAGGTCTCCGGGACTGCCAGATACGCAGTATTTT. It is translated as CAWRSPGLPDTQYF.

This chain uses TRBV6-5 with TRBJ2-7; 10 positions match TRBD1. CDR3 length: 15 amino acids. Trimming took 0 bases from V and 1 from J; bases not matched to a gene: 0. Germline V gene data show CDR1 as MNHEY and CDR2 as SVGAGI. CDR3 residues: CASSYSDRGSYEQYF. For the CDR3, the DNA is TGTGCCAGCAGTTACTCGGACAGGGGGTCCTACGAGCAGTACTTC.

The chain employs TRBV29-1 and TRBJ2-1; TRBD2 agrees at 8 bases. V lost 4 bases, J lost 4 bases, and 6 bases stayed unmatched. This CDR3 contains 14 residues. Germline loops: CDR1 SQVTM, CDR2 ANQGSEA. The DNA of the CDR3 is TGCAGCGTTGTGGCGGGAGGCGCTTACAATGAGCAGTTCTTC. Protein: CSVVAGGAYNEQFF.

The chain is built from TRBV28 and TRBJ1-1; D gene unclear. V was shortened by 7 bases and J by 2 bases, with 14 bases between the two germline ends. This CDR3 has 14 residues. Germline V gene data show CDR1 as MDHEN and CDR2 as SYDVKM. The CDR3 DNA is TGTGCCAGCATAGCCGCCAATCTCAACACTGAAGCTTTCTTT. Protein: CASIAANLNTEAFF.

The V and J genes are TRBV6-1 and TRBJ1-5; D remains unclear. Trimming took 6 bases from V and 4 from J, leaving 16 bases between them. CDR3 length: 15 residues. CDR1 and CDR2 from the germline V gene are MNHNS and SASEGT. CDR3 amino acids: CASRNGEVWNQPQHF. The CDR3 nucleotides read TGTGCCAGCAGGAACGGGGAAGTTTGGAATCAGCCCCAGCATTTT.